A single sample gave rise to the 21 T cell receptor beta chains below, sequenced in a study of CD8+CD57+ T cells in acquired aplastic anemia. TCR beta VDJ and CDR3 profiles were obtained from a genomic DNA template. TCRdb re-called the reads through MiXCR, storing one row per CDR3 protein. The sample yields 150,000 or so distinct CDR3 sequences, roughly 63% seen once. The sequenced sample consisted of sorted CD4+, CD8+, or CD8+CD57+ T cells (not recorded which) from PBMCs. These receptor sequences come from a human donor in good health.

The rearrangement uses TRBV19 and TRBJ2-7; D is unresolved. Trimming removed 9 bases from V and 3 bases from J, with 21 bases in between. The V gene's germline CDR1 is LNHDA and CDR2 SQIVND (reference sequence). CDR3 size: 15 residues. The chain's CDR3 is CASTPRVGGNYEQYF. CDR3 coding DNA: TGTGCCAGCACCCCTCGCGTGGGTGGGAACTACGAGCAGTACTTC.

V gene TRBV5-1 combines with J gene TRBJ1-2; 10 nucleotides match TRBD1. J was trimmed by 4 bases and V by 0 bases; bases with no gene match: 12. This CDR3 region has 18 residues. Germline-derived CDR1 and CDR2 are SGHRS and YFSETQ. CDR3 DNA: TGCGCCAGCAGCTTGGCCTCAAGACAGGGGGCTTTCGGCTATGGCTACACCTTC. Its translation is CASSLASRQGAFGYGYTF.

Ten or more counts support this clonotype. This chain connects TRBV14 to TRBJ2-3, with 7 bases identical to TRBD2. J lost 2 bases, V lost 1 base, and 6 bases had no gene match. Germline V gene sequence: CDR1 SGHDN, CDR2 FVKESK. The CDR3 is 16 amino acids. The CDR3: CASSQGGGGLTDTQYF. The CDR3 DNA follows: TGTGCCAGCAGCCAAGGTGGCGGGGGACTCACAGATACGCAGTATTTT.

A single count supports this clonotype. This sequence joins TRBV5-4 and TRBJ1-2; D unresolved. V was trimmed by 4 bases and J by 8 bases, leaving 9 bases between them. The CDR3 totals 11 residues. Germline V gene data show CDR1 as SGHNT and CDR2 as YYREEE (reference sequence). The CDR3 protein is CASSLEVGYTF. DNA for the CDR3: TGTGCCAGCAGCCTCGAAGTCGGCTACACCTTC.

This clonotype has a handful of counts. A junction end diverges from the germline sequence, so it may reflect a read error. The CDR3 nucleotides read TGTGCCAGCAGTGAAGCGCGTGTTCTCGAACACTTC. This gives the protein CASSEARVLEHF. The V gene is TRBV2, the J gene TRBJ2-7; no definite D call. CDR3 size: 12 residues. CDR1 SNHLY and CDR2 FYNNEI come from the germline V gene.

The rearrangement joins TRBV7-2 to TRBJ2-1; 7 positions match TRBD2. Germline lookup yields CDR1 SGHTA and CDR2 FQGNSA. With V trimmed by 3 bases and J by 10 bases, 9 bases remained unmatched. This CDR3 region has 14 residues. For the CDR3, the DNA is TGTGCCAGCAGCTTCACTGGGGACTATTACGAGCAGTTCTTC. Its translation: CASSFTGDYYEQFF.

The V call is TRBV7-3, the J call TRBJ2-7; D tentatively reads TRBD1 or TRBD2 (5 bases each). This CDR3 has 15 residues. The V end was cut by 9 bases, the J end by 5 bases, with 23 bases between. Germline assignment: CDR1 SGHTA and CDR2 FQGTGA. The CDR3 spells CASSEGRNRKNEQYF. The CDR3 DNA reads TGTGCCAGTAGCGAGGGACGGAATAGAAAAAACGAGCAGTACTTC.

The chain is built from TRBV9 and TRBJ1-1; no clear D. This CDR3 region has 15 residues. V shed 0 bases and J shed 1 base, with 10 bases lying between them. CDR1 is SGDLS, CDR2 YYNGEE, per germline. In nucleotides, the CDR3 is TGTGCCAGCAGCGTAGATTCCCTACAGAACACTGAAGCTTTCTTT. It translates to CASSVDSLQNTEAFF. Based on the CDR3 plus reference TRBV9 and TRBJ1-1, the full variable domain is DSGVTQTPKHLITATGQRVTLRCSPRSGDLSVYWYQQSLDQGLQFLIQYYNGEERAKGNILERFSAQQFPDLHSELNLSSLELGDSALYFCASSVDSLQNTEAFFGQGTRLTVV.

The table lists this clonotype with a few counts. A much larger clone sits a single nucleotide away, making a read error possible. This sequence joins TRBV7-9 and TRBJ1-1, with D unclear. Germline V gives CDR1 SEHNR, CDR2 FQNEAQ (reference sequence). V was cut by 5 bases and J by 1 base, with 11 bases left in between. The CDR3 sequence is 14 residues long. As DNA, the CDR3 is TGTGCCAGCAGCCCTTACGAGGGGAACACTGAAGCTTTCTTT. Protein: CASSPYEGNTEAFF.

A few counts support this clonotype. The chain uses TRBV27 and TRBJ1-1, with D maybe TRBD1 (6 bases). V was shortened by 0 bases and J by 3 bases, with 8 bases between the two germline ends. The length of the CDR3 is 14 residues. The germline V gene encodes CDR1 MNHEY and CDR2 SMNVEV (reference sequence). CDR3: CASSLSGGYTEAFF. Here the CDR3 DNA reads TGTGCCAGCAGTTTATCAGGGGGATACACTGAAGCTTTCTTT.

As to this clonotype: This CDR3 is missing its conserved last phenylalanine or tryptophan, likely due to a read error. This rearrangement joins TRBV20-1 to TRBJ1-6; D unclear. CDR3 length equals 14 residues. V dropped 3 bases and J dropped 10 bases, with 16 bases sitting between them. Germline-derived CDR1 and CDR2 are DFQATT and SNEGSKA (reference sequence). CDR3 nucleotide sequence: TGCAGTGCTAGTTCGGGCTCCTTAAGCTCACCCCTCCACTGT. It codes for CSASSGSLSSPLHC.

The rearrangement links TRBV15 to TRBJ2-1; 9 bases fit TRBD2. The germline V gene has CDR1 LNHNV and CDR2 YYDKDF (reference sequence). The V and J ends lost 4 bases and 4 bases, in that order; junction bases with no gene match: 5. This CDR3 region has 15 residues. The CDR3 protein is CATSTASGTYNEQFF. For the CDR3, the DNA is TGTGCCACCAGCACCGCTAGCGGGACGTACAATGAGCAGTTCTTC.

The V gene is TRBV24-1, the J gene TRBJ2-7, with 9 positions matching TRBD1. From germline, CDR1 is KGHDR and CDR2 SFDVKD. V was clipped by 2 bases and J by 7 bases; unmatched bases: 2. The CDR3 sequence is 13 residues long. The CDR3 coding sequence is TGTGCCACCAGTGATTATGGGACAGGGGAGCAGTACTTC. It encodes CATSDYGTGEQYF.

As to this clonotype: The junction and the germline gene differ at one end; a read error may be behind it. This chain's CDR3 is CSARDEEGAKTEYF. DNA of the CDR3: TGCAGTGCTAGAGATGAGGAGGGGGCGAAGACCGAGTACTTC. The genes are TRBV20-1 and TRBJ2-5, with a tentative D call TRBD1 (7 bases). The CDR3 is 14 residues long. Germline V CDR1 and CDR2: DFQATT, SNEGSKA (reference sequence).

The V gene is TRBV15, the J gene TRBJ2-1; 16 positions match TRBD2. CDR1 LNHNV and CDR2 YYDKDF come from the germline V gene (reference sequence). Germline trimming cut 4 bases from V and 1 base from J; bases unmatched to any gene: 4. The CDR3 covers 18 residues. The CDR3 sequence: CATSKGTSGRDSYNEQFF. In DNA, the CDR3 is TGTGCCACCAGCAAAGGGACTAGCGGGAGGGATTCCTACAATGAGCAGTTCTTC.

A few counts support this clonotype. The CDR3 nucleotides are TGCAGCGCAAGAATCCAGGTGACTGAAGCTTTCTTT. It encodes CSARIQVTEAFF. The gene calls are TRBV29-1 and TRBJ1-1, with D uncertain. The ends were cut back, 7 bases at V and 5 bases at J, with 14 bases in the middle. CDR1 SQVTM and CDR2 ANQGSEA come from the germline V gene. The CDR3 has 12 amino acids.

CDR3 residues: CASSIESPGTGSAMNTEAFF. The CDR3 DNA reads as TGTGCCAGTAGTATAGAAAGTCCCGGGACAGGGTCGGCGATGAACACTGAAGCTTTCTTT. The chain employs TRBV19 and TRBJ1-1, with TRBD1 matching 9 bases. This CDR3 has 20 residues. V was clipped by 0 bases and J by 0 bases; unmatched bases: 14. Germline CDR1 LNHDA, CDR2 SQIVND (reference sequence). Variable domain in full (rest from reference TRBV19 and TRBJ1-1): DGGITQSPKYLFRKEGQNVTLSCEQNLNHDAMYWYRQDPGQGLRLIYYSQIVNDFQKGDIAEGYSVSREKKESFPLTVTSAQKNPTAFYLCASSIESPGTGSAMNTEAFFGQGTRLTVV.

V is TRBV19 and J is TRBJ2-5, with 7 positions matching TRBD2. This CDR3 region has 14 residues. Germline V gene data show CDR1 as LNHDA and CDR2 as SQIVND (reference sequence). The trim removed 2 bases at V and 3 bases at J, leaving 3 bases unmatched. CDR3 in amino acids: CASSIHGGEETQYF. The CDR3, as DNA: TGTGCCAGTAGTATACATGGGGGGGAAGAGACCCAGTACTTC.

This chain joins TRBV9 and TRBJ2-1, with 8 bases aligning to TRBD1. With 2 bases clipped from V and 8 bases from J, the junction kept 12 bases outside the gene matches. Germline lookup yields CDR1 SGDLS and CDR2 YYNGEE. The CDR3 runs 16 residues. The chain's CDR3 is CASSVNVGQEGDEQFF. The CDR3 region has the DNA TGTGCCAGCAGCGTTAATGTGGGACAGGAGGGGGATGAGCAGTTCTTC.

CDR3 residues: CASSPGLRGETQYF. The CDR3 DNA reads as TGTGCCAGCAGCCCCGGACTTCGGGGAGAGACCCAGTACTTC. The chain carries TRBV12-3 or TRBV12-4 and TRBJ2-5, with D maybe TRBD2 (5 bases). The CDR3 has 14 amino acids. Trimming shortened V by 6 bases and J by 4 bases, and 15 bases separated the two germline ends.

This chain uses TRBV27 with TRBJ2-3, with TRBD2 matching over 12 bases. J gave up 3 bases and V 4 bases, and 8 bases lay outside the gene matches. Germline-derived CDR1 and CDR2 are MNHEY and SMNVEV (reference sequence). CDR3 length: 17 amino acids. The CDR3 spells CASSSPTSGSITDTQYF. Written as DNA, the CDR3 is TGTGCCAGCAGTTCTCCGACTAGCGGGAGTATAACAGATACGCAGTATTTT.